The TCR beta chain described here comes from a study of cytomegalovirus exposure and HLA in healthy donors. Study background: Later, an analysis reported that the 130 or so validation repertoires had used the same platform as the roughly 700 first-cohort repertoires. The study, taken as a whole, reports: In vitro work confirmed that a few CMV-associated chains recognize CMV antigens. The study recorded fewer than 200 TCR beta chains that were cytomegalovirus-associated.

A word on this clone: The antigen is unknown.

TCRdb's copy holds only in-frame clones and misses some; the assay was immunoSEQ multiplex PCR. The sample records some 220,000 clones, around nine tenths being singletons. This CDR3 has 11 residues. In germline, CDR1 is LNHDA, CDR2 SQIVND (reference sequence). The V segment lost 11 bases and the J segment 9 bases; nucleotides outside the gene matches: 7. The study drew the donors from its roughly 130-subject validation cohort, separate from the roughly 700-subject first cohort. The sequence derives from a woman under 30 in good health and CMV-seronegative. Sequenced sample: PBMCs. The genes are TRBV19 and TRBJ2-1, with 7 bases that match TRBD1. The CDR3 DNA reads as TGTGCCGCCACACAGGGGAGTGAGCAGTTCTTC. Protein product: CAATQGSEQFF.